The clone carrying this TCR beta chain was observed many times. Its antigen is not known. The authors prepared the TCRbeta library with unique molecular identifiers. TCRdb called the PCR reads again in MiXCR, with one record for every CDR3 protein. Counted here are about 490,000 distinct CDR3 sequences, over 9.5% occurring once; the ten biggest clones make up 2% to 2.5%. The sample belongs to a study of T-cell reconstitution after alpha-beta-depleted transplantation in children. Study-wide results and limits: After transplant, at about two months, alpha-beta T cells were reportedly derived from several hundred expanded graft clones.

The CDR3 contains 14 residues. V dropped 4 bases and J dropped 1; count of bases not matched to a gene: 0. CDR1 SGHRS and CDR2 YFSETQ come from the germline V gene. Source: PBMCs, taken before TCRalphabeta/CD19-depleted stem cell transplant. This rearrangement joins TRBV5-1 to TRBJ2-2; 8 bases fit TRBD1. This receptor was identified in a child aged 2-15 years with inherited bone marrow failure, due to receive a stem cell transplant. In nucleotides, the CDR3 is TGCGCCAGCAGCGGACAGGGGAACACCGGGGAGCTGTTTTTT. This sequence encodes CASSGQGNTGELFF.